The 14 T cell receptor beta chains presented below share a single source sample, sequenced in a study of regulatory T cells in long-lasting Graves disease. Time point reported: persistent/refractory GD, antithyroid drugs over 5 years with positive TRAb. The authors made the TCR library using RNA they extracted from PBMCs. The TCR beta library used iRepertoire HTBI primers with Arm-PCR amplification of CDR3. Each CDR3 protein is one row after TCRdb ran MiXCR on the multiplex PCR reads. The table shows 350,000 to 450,000 distinct CDR3 sequences, with 21% occurring only once. The material was peripheral blood mononuclear cells (PBMCs), obtained when the disease was refractory, from a patient treated with antithyroid drugs. These receptors all come from a female donor with Graves disease.

This clonotype was seen a few times. The CDR3 region has the DNA TGTGCCAGCAGCTTAGGAGTTAGGGGGCCGGAGACCCAGTACTTC. It translates to CASSLGVRGPETQYF. The V gene is TRBV7-2, the J gene TRBJ2-5; 7 bases map to TRBD1. V dropped 1 base and J dropped 5; count of bases not matched to a gene: 7. CDR1 SGHTA and CDR2 FQGNSA come from the germline V gene. The CDR3 has 15 residues.

This clonotype was seen ten or more times. This sequence joins TRBV12-3 or TRBV12-4 and TRBJ1-2, with TRBD1 identical over 8 bases. The CDR3 runs to 16 residues. J was trimmed by 8 bases and V by 3 bases; bases with no gene match: 14. The CDR3 loop is CASSLFGSQGAHGYTF. CDR3 sequence (DNA): TGTGCCAGCAGTTTGTTCGGTTCCCAGGGGGCGCACGGCTACACCTTC.

The sample holds many counts of this clonotype. The chain employs TRBV2 and TRBJ2-2; TRBD1 might be the D (5 bases). The germline V gene encodes CDR1 SNHLY and CDR2 FYNNEI. V was trimmed by 8 bases and J by 0 bases, leaving 13 bases between them. This CDR3 has 15 amino acids. The CDR3 loop is CASHPGLSNTGELFF. For the CDR3, the DNA is TGTGCCAGCCATCCAGGGCTTTCGAACACCGGGGAGCTGTTTTTT.

There are many counts of this clonotype. The J gene is TRBJ2-5, the V gene TRBV20-1; D remains ambiguous. The germline V gene encodes CDR1 DFQATT and CDR2 SNEGSKA (reference sequence). The germline V and J ends were trimmed by 5 bases and 4 bases, with 8 bases remaining between them. The CDR3 totals 11 residues. CDR3: CSAALRETQYF. The CDR3 bases are TGCAGTGCTGCCCTCCGAGAGACCCAGTACTTC.

To note about this clonotype: At one end the junction does not follow the germline gene, possibly because of a read error. The rearrangement joins TRBV7-3 to TRBJ2-5, with TRBD1 matching 8 bases. Looked up from germline, CDR1 is SGHTA and CDR2 is FQGTGA. The CDR3 is 19 residues long. This CDR3 is CVSSHRSLQMTGEEETQYF. CDR3 DNA: TGTGTCAGCAGCCATAGATCCTTACAAATGACAGGGGAGGAAGAGACCCAGTACTTC.

The chain combines TRBV28 with TRBJ2-5; 8 positions agree with TRBD2. V gave up 5 bases and J gave up 5 bases; unmatched junction bases: 7. Germline CDR1 is MDHEN and CDR2 is SYDVKM. The CDR3 has 14 residues. CDR3 amino acids: CASSPGGRVETQYF. DNA for the CDR3: TGTGCCAGCAGTCCGGGGGGGCGCGTGGAGACCCAGTACTTC.

The rearrangement links TRBV20-1 to TRBJ2-2; 10 bases line up with TRBD2. The CDR3 consists of 18 residues. CDR1 is DFQATT, CDR2 SNEGSKA, per germline (reference sequence). With 2 bases clipped from V and 0 bases from J, the junction kept 9 bases outside the gene matches. The CDR3 spells CSARPTSSGSANTGELFF. Here the CDR3 DNA reads TGCAGTGCTAGACCAACCTCTAGCGGGAGCGCGAACACCGGGGAGCTGTTTTTT.

This clonotype was counted only a few times. J is TRBJ2-7 and V is TRBV20-1; 7 nucleotides match TRBD2. CDR1 and CDR2 (germline): DFQATT, SNEGSKA (reference sequence). J gave up 3 bases and V 6 bases, and 8 bases lay outside the gene matches. This CDR3 has 13 residues. The CDR3 protein is CSARLAKGYEQYF. CDR3 DNA sequence: TGCAGTGCAAGACTAGCCAAGGGCTACGAGCAGTACTTC.

This clonotype has ten or more counts. The genes are TRBV2 and TRBJ2-7, with TRBD1 identical over 8 bases. The trim removed 5 bases at V and 5 bases at J, leaving 5 bases unmatched. Looked up from germline, CDR1 is SNHLY and CDR2 is FYNNEI. CDR3 size: 13 residues. DNA of the CDR3: TGTGCCAGCAGTCCACAGGGGGGCAACGAGCAGTACTTC. Translating it yields CASSPQGGNEQYF.

This clonotype was observed a few times. The rearrangement uses TRBV6-1 and TRBJ1-2, with no clear D. Germline V lookup: CDR1 MNHNS, CDR2 SASEGT. Between the trimmed V and J ends, which lost 6 bases and 5 bases, there was a span of 13 bases. This CDR3 is 13 amino acids long. The CDR3 nucleotides read TGTGCCAGCAGCCAAACATCCGGATATGGCTACACCTTC. Translating it yields CASSQTSGYGYTF.

The chain carries TRBV4-1 and TRBJ2-7, with D perhaps matching TRBD2 (6 bases). Germline V gives CDR1 MGHRA, CDR2 YSYEKL. The germline V and J ends were trimmed by 0 bases and 4 bases, with 7 bases remaining between them. The CDR3 consists of 13 residues. CDR3: CASSQEEGYEQYF. CDR3 DNA: TGCGCCAGCAGCCAAGAGGAGGGATACGAGCAGTACTTC.

The chain joins TRBV28 to TRBJ2-2; 7 nucleotides align to TRBD2. CDR1 and CDR2 (germline): MDHEN, SYDVKM. V shed 6 bases, J shed 6 bases, and the junction held 13 bases outside the gene matches. This CDR3 has 16 residues. CDR3 region: CASRSFEGGRAGELFF. CDR3 bases: TGTGCCAGCAGGAGTTTCGAAGGCGGGAGAGCCGGGGAGCTGTTTTTT.

This clonotype has a handful of counts. The chain recombines TRBV20-1 with TRBJ1-5; D gene unclear. The V and J ends lost 2 bases and 11 bases respectively, with 13 bases between them. The germline gives CDR1 DFQATT, CDR2 SNEGSKA (reference sequence). The CDR3 sequence is 12 residues long. CDR3 protein: CSARRSGRAQHF. DNA for the CDR3: TGCAGTGCTAGACGTTCCGGGCGGGCCCAGCATTTT.

The table lists this clonotype with many counts. The V and J genes are TRBV28 and TRBJ1-6; 7 nucleotides agree with TRBD1. This CDR3 contains 15 residues. Trimming at V came to 6 bases and at J to 4 bases, leaving 6 bases not matched to a gene. Germline V CDR1 and CDR2: MDHEN, SYDVKM. This chain's CDR3 is CASSQGQKYNSPLHF. CDR3 nucleotide sequence: TGTGCCAGCAGCCAGGGACAGAAATATAATTCACCCCTCCACTTT.